The 9 T cell receptor beta chains below all came from one sample that was sequenced in a study of blood T cell repertoires in COVID-19. Clones were read by immunoSEQ multiplex PCR, and TCRdb kept only the in-frame ones, dropping some. This table holds about 28,000 clones, approximately 93% found once. Sample: peripheral blood. These receptors all come from a woman aged 70-85 years with COVID-19, enrolled during active disease.

This chain uses TRBV19 with TRBJ1-1, with TRBD1 matching 10 bases. The CDR3 extends over 14 amino acids. The V and J ends lost 5 bases and 5 bases, in that order; junction bases with no gene match: 5. Germline V gene data show CDR1 as LNHDA and CDR2 as SQIVND (reference sequence). CDR3: CASSSGQGVTEAFF. CDR3 DNA: TGTGCCAGTAGTTCAGGACAGGGGGTAACTGAAGCTTTCTTT.

The V and J genes are TRBV27 and TRBJ2-5, with D possibly TRBD2 on 6 matching bases. V gave up 8 bases and J gave up 2 bases, with 18 bases separating them. The CDR3 runs 15 residues. Germline V gene lookup returns CDR1 MNHEY and CDR2 SMNVEV (reference sequence). DNA for the CDR3: TGTGCCAGCGCACCTCGGGAGTCCGCACAAGAGACCCAGTACTTC. Its translation is CASAPRESAQETQYF.

This rearrangement joins TRBV14 to TRBJ1-6, with D perhaps TRBD1 (6 bases). V shed 0 bases and J shed 9 bases, with 12 bases lying between them. Germline CDR1 reads SGHDN; CDR2 reads FVKESK. The CDR3 is made up of 15 amino acids. For the CDR3, the DNA is TGTGCCAGCAGCCAAGAGACAGGAGTGGTTTCACCCCTCCACTTT. This sequence encodes CASSQETGVVSPLHF.

This clone was seen a single time. The chain recombines TRBV3-1 (or the pseudogene TRBV3-2) with TRBJ2-1, with a possible D match to TRBD1 (5 bases). Looked up from germline, CDR1 is LGHDT and CDR2 is YNNKEL (reference sequence). V was clipped by 4 bases and J by 4 bases, with 8 bases between them. This CDR3 is 13 amino acids long. CDR3 nucleotides: TGTGCCAGCAGCCGAGACAGTTACAATGAGCAGTTCTTC. This sequence encodes CASSRDSYNEQFF.

CDR3 sequence (DNA): TGTGCCAGCAGTTACGGGACTAGCGGGAGTTCCTACGAGCAGTACTTC. Translation: CASSYGTSGSSYEQYF. This rearrangement joins TRBV7-8 to TRBJ2-7, with 14 bases identical to TRBD2. V dropped 6 bases and J dropped 1; count of bases not matched to a gene: 5. The CDR3 consists of 16 residues. Germline V gene lookup returns CDR1 SGHVS and CDR2 FQNEAQ. The full variable domain, completed using reference TRBV7-8 and TRBJ2-7, is GAGVSQSPRYKVAKRGQDVALRCDPISGHVSLFWYQQALGQGPEFLTYFQNEAQLDKSGLPSDRFFAERPEGSVSTLKIQRTQQEDSAVYLCASSYGTSGSSYEQYFGPGTRLTVT.

This chain uses TRBV7-9 with TRBJ1-1; D might be TRBD1 (6 bases). Germline V gives CDR1 SEHNR, CDR2 FQNEAQ (reference sequence). Trimming pared 5 bases from V and 10 bases from J, leaving 14 bases between. CDR3 length: 12 amino acids. The CDR3 loop is CASSPPQGTAFF. The DNA of the CDR3 is TGTGCCAGCAGCCCGCCACAGGGAACAGCTTTCTTT.

Here the CDR3 reads CASCSTGSNQPQHF. CDR3 sequence (DNA): TGTGCCAGTTGTTCCACAGGGAGTAATCAGCCCCAGCATTTT. This chain links TRBV19 with TRBJ1-5, with TRBD1 as a possible D gene (6 bases). The germline gives CDR1 LNHDA, CDR2 SQIVND (reference sequence). This CDR3 spans 14 amino acids. Trimming took off 8 bases at V and 4 bases at J, with 15 bases between the two ends.

The V call is TRBV28, the J call TRBJ2-3, with 7 bases matching TRBD2. The CDR3 extends over 15 amino acids. Trimming cost V 8 bases and J 1 base; bases outside gene matches: 9. The germline CDR1 and CDR2 sequences are MDHEN and SYDVKM. CDR3 in amino acids: CASGPGAGRTDTQYF. The CDR3 nucleotides are TGTGCCAGCGGCCCTGGAGCGGGGCGCACAGATACGCAGTATTTT.

This clone was picked up a small number of times. CDR3 sequence reads: CASSYYNSPLHF. The CDR3 DNA sequence: TGTGCCAGCAGTTATTATAATTCACCCCTCCACTTT. This chain uses TRBV7-9 with TRBJ1-6; unclear D gene. V lost 6 bases to trimming and J lost 4 bases, with 4 bases between them. Germline V CDR1 and CDR2: SEHNR, FQNEAQ (reference sequence). This CDR3 has 12 amino acids.